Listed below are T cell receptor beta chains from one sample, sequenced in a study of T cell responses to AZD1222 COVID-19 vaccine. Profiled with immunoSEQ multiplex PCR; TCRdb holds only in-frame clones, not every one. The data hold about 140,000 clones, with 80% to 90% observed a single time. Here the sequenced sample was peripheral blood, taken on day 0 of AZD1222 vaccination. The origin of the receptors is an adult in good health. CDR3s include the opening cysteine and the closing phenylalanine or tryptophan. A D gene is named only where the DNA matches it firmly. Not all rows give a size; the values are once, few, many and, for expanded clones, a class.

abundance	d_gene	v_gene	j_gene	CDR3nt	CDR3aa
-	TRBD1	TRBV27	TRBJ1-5	TGTGCCAGCAGCTCAGGGGGCCGGCAGCCCCAGCATTTT	CASSSGGRQPQHF
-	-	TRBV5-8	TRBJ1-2	TGTGCCAGCAGCTTGTTGGGAGGCAACTATGGCTACACCTTC	CASSLLGGNYGYTF
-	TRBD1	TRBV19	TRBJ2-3	TGTGCCAGTAGGGGGGCCGACCCGGGACAGGGGTACACAGATACGCAGTATTTT	CASRGADPGQGYTDTQYF
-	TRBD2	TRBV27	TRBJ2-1	TGTGCCAGCAGTCCCCGGACTAGCGGGTTGACCTACAATGAGCAGTTCTTC	CASSPRTSGLTYNEQFF
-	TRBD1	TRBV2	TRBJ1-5	TGTGCCAGCACCGAGGGGGCCGGGCACAGGAAGCCCCAGCATTTT	CASTEGAGHRKPQHF
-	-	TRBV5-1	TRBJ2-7	TGCGCCAGCAGACTAGGGGGGAGGTCGTCCTACGAGCAGTACTTC	CASRLGGRSSYEQYF
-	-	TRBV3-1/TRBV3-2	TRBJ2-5	TGTGCCAGCAGCCAAGCGCCCCGGGACTCCCAATTCCAGTACCAAGAGACCCAGTACTTC	CASSQAPRDSQFQYQETQYF
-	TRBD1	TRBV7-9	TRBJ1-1	TGTGCCGGGGGACAGCCCATGAACACTGAAGCTTTCTTT	CAGGQPMNTEAFF
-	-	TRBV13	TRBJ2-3	TGTGCCAGCAGCTTAGGTACAGATACGCAGTATTTT	CASSLGTDTQYF
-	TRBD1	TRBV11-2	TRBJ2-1	TGTGCCAGCAGCTTAGGGGACAGGGGATTCGATGAGCAGTTCTTC	CASSLGDRGFDEQFF
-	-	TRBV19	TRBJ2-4	TGTGCCAGTTCTCAACAAGCCAAAAACATTCAGTACTTC	CASSQQAKNIQYF
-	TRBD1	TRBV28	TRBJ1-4	TGTGCCAGCAGCCTGTTACAGGGGGGACTGTTTTTT	CASSLLQGGLFF
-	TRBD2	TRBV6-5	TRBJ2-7	TGTGCCAGCAGTCCCTTAGCGGGGACCTACGAGCAGTACTTC	CASSPLAGTYEQYF
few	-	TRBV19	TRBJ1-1	TGTGCCAGTAGTATCATGGGGGTAAACACTGAAGCTTTCTTT	CASSIMGVNTEAFF
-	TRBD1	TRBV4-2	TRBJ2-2	TGTGCCAGCAGCCAAGGACAGGGGACCGGGGAGCTGTTTTTT	CASSQGQGTGELFF
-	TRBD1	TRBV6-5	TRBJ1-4	TGTGCCAGCAGACCGACGGGGACAGGGCAGGGAAAACTGTTTTTT	CASRPTGTGQGKLFF
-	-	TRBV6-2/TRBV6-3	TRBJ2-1	TGTGCCAGCAGTTACTCGGCCAGGGCATCCTACAATGAGCAGTTCTTC	CASSYSARASYNEQFF
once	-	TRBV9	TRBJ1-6	TGTGCCAGCAGCGTAGCAGGGTTCGGTTCACCCCTCCACTTT	CASSVAGFGSPLHF
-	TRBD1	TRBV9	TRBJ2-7	TGTGCCAGCAGCATAAGCCCGGGGACAGAAAGCGAGCAGTACTTC	CASSISPGTESEQYF
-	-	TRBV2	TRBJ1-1	TGTGCCAGCATCGGGACGGAAGCTTTCTTT	CASIGTEAFF
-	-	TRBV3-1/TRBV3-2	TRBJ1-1	TGTGCCAGCAGCCAAGGGGTGGGGAACACTGAAGCTTTCTTT	CASSQGVGNTEAFF
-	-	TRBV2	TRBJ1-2	TGTGCCAGCAGTGAGGCAGTCTCTTACACCTTC	CASSEAVSYTF
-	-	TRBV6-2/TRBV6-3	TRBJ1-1	TGTGCCAGCAGTAGCGGCTCGCTGGGAACTGAAGCTTTCTTT	CASSSGSLGTEAFF
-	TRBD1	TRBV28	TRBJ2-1	TGTGCCAGCAGGCGCACAGGGGCCAATGAGCAGTTCTTC	CASRRTGANEQFF
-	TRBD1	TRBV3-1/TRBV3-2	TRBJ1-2	TGTGCCAGCAGCCAAGATCGGACAGGGAGTAGTGGTTTGGGTGGCTACACCTTC	CASSQDRTGSSGLGGYTF
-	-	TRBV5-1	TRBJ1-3	TGCGCCAGCAGCTTGTTGGCAGGCCAAAACACCATATATTTT	CASSLLAGQNTIYF
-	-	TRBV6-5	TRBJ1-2	TGTGCCAGCAGTTACGACCTTAACTATGGCTACACCTTC	CASSYDLNYGYTF
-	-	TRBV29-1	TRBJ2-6	TGCAGCGTTGAAGATCGGGGAAGATCTGGGGCCAACGTCCTGACTTTC	CSVEDRGRSGANVLTF
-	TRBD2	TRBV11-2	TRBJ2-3	TGTGCCAGCAGCTTAGATTTTGGACTAGCAGATACGCAGTATTTT	CASSLDFGLADTQYF
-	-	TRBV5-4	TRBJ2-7	TGTGCCAGCAGCGTGACTAGCTACGAGCAGTACTTC	CASSVTSYEQYF
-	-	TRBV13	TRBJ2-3	TGTGCCAGCAATCGGGGGACAGGCACAGATACGCAGTATTTT	CASNRGTGTDTQYF
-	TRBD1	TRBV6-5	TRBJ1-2	TGTGCCAGCACCGGGACAGGGGAGGACTATGGCTACACCTTC	CASTGTGEDYGYTF
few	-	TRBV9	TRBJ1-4	TGTGCCAGCAGCCCGCATTGGACGGCCTTCAATGAAAAACTGTTTTTT	CASSPHWTAFNEKLFF
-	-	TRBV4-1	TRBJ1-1	TGCGCCAGCAGCCAAGGTAGCAGGGGAGCTTTCTTT	CASSQGSRGAFF
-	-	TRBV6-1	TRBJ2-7	TGTGCCAGCAGTGAGACCGGGACACCCTACGAGCAGTACTTC	CASSETGTPYEQYF
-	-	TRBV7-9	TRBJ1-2	TGTGCCAGCAGCGGCTGGACGGATAACTATGGCTACACCTTC	CASSGWTDNYGYTF
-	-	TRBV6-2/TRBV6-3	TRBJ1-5	TGTGCCAGCAGTTACTCAACAATAATCACAGGGTATCAGCCCCAGCATTTT	CASSYSTIITGYQPQHF
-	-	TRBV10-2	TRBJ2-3	TGCGCCAGCAGCGGAGGGGACTTCTCTCGCACAGATACGCAGTATTTT	CASSGGDFSRTDTQYF
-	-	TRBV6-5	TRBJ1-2	TGTGCCAGCAAAACTATGAACTATGGCTACACCTTC	CASKTMNYGYTF
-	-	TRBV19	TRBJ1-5	TGTGCCAGTAGTGAGAATCAGCCCCAGCATTTT	CASSENQPQHF
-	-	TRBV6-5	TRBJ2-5	TGTGCCAGCAACCTAGACGTACAAGAGACCCAGTACTTC	CASNLDVQETQYF
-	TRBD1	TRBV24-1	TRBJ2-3	TGTGCCACCCAGGGGGGCACAGATACGCAGTATTTT	CATQGGTDTQYF
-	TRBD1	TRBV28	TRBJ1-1	TGTGCCAGCACGGACAGGGACACTGAAGCTTTCTTT	CASTDRDTEAFF
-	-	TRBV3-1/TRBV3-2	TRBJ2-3	TGTGCCAGCAGCCAAGTCGGGATCTATAATACGCAGTATTTT	CASSQVGIYNTQYF
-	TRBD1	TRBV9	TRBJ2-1	TGTGCCAGCAGCGTAGTCCCCCGGTTGACAGGGTACAATGAGCAGTTCTTC	CASSVVPRLTGYNEQFF
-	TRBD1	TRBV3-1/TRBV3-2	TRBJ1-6	TGTGCCAGCAGCCAAGATATTCAGGGGGCTCGTAATTCACCCCTCCACTTT	CASSQDIQGARNSPLHF
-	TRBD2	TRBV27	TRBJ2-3	TGTGCCAGCAGTTGGGGTCTAGCGGGAGGATACACCCGCACAGATACGCAGTATTTT	CASSWGLAGGYTRTDTQYF
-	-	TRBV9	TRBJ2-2	TGTGCCAGCAGCGAGGGCAGACTCGCCGGGGAGCTGTTTTTT	CASSEGRLAGELFF
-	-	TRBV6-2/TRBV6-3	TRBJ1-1	TGTGCCAGCAGTTACTCGAGGGGTACTGAAGCTTTCTTT	CASSYSRGTEAFF
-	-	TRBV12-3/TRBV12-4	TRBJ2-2	TGTGCCAGCAGTCACACCGGGGAGCTGTTTTTT	CASSHTGELFF
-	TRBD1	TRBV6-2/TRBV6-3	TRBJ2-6	TGTGCCAGCAGTTACATACTCGGCAGGGGGCGTGGGGCTGGGGCCAACGTCCTGACTTTC	CASSYILGRGRGAGANVLTF
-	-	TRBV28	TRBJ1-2	TGTGCCAGCAGCCCCCCGGGCCTCTATGGCTACACCTTC	CASSPPGLYGYTF
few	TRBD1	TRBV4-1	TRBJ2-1	TGCGCCAGCAGCCAAAAACAGGGGGCGGATGAGCAGTTCTTC	CASSQKQGADEQFF
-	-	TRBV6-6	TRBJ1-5	TGTGCCAGCAGTTATAACCGCGGCCACGATCAGCCCCAGCATTTT	CASSYNRGHDQPQHF